The rows below give T cell receptor beta chains drawn from one sample of a study of beta chain features in type 1 diabetes. Using immunoSEQ multiplex PCR, the repertoire was profiled, and TCRdb retains in-frame clones only, with some absent. Among about 650,000 clones listed, 12% were seen once. The sequenced material came from naive CD4+ T cells from blood. Receptor source: a man aged 25 to 45 with type 1 diabetes. Both conserved end residues are part of each CDR3. D genes are given only for firm matches. Expanded clones get a size class; other rows say once, few or many, or leave the size out.

j_gene: TRBJ1-1
d_gene: -
v_gene: TRBV5-1
abundance: -
CDR3aa: CASSLGSGFMNTEAFF
CDR3nt: TGCGCCAGCAGCTTGGGGTCGGGGTTCATGAACACTGAAGCTTTCTTT

j_gene: TRBJ2-5
d_gene: -
v_gene: TRBV5-6
abundance: few
CDR3aa: CASSSGGQWEVETQYF
CDR3nt: TGTGCCAGCAGCTCCGGGGGACAGTGGGAGGTAGAGACCCAGTACTTC

j_gene: TRBJ2-7
d_gene: TRBD1
v_gene: TRBV7-2
abundance: few
CDR3aa: CASSFTGAPTYEQYF
CDR3nt: TGTGCCAGCAGCTTTACAGGGGCTCCGACCTACGAGCAGTACTTC

j_gene: TRBJ2-1
d_gene: TRBD2
v_gene: TRBV30
abundance: few
CDR3aa: CAWSSRTSSISSYNEQFF
CDR3nt: TGTGCCTGGAGTTCGCGGACTAGTTCAATAAGCTCCTACAATGAGCAGTTCTTC

j_gene: TRBJ2-7
d_gene: -
v_gene: TRBV7-9
abundance: -
CDR3aa: CASSLHGSSYEQYF
CDR3nt: TGTGCCAGCAGCTTACACGGGAGCTCCTACGAGCAGTACTTC

j_gene: TRBJ1-4
d_gene: TRBD1
v_gene: TRBV27
abundance: -
CDR3aa: CASRPRSGTVLPGEKLFF
CDR3nt: TGTGCCAGCAGGCCCCGTTCAGGGACAGTTCTGCCGGGTGAAAAACTGTTTTTT

j_gene: TRBJ1-1
d_gene: -
v_gene: TRBV7-2
abundance: -
CDR3aa: CASSIYKEAFF
CDR3nt: TGTGCCAGCAGCATATACAAAGAAGCTTTCTTT

j_gene: TRBJ2-3
d_gene: -
v_gene: TRBV18
abundance: -
CDR3aa: CASSPIQGSTDTQYF
CDR3nt: TGTGCCAGCTCACCCATCCAGGGAAGCACAGATACGCAGTATTTT

j_gene: TRBJ2-3
d_gene: TRBD2
v_gene: TRBV6-5
abundance: -
CDR3aa: CASSYTASGGSDTQYF
CDR3nt: TGTGCCAGCAGTTACACGGCTAGCGGGGGTTCTGATACGCAGTATTTT

j_gene: TRBJ2-7
d_gene: -
v_gene: TRBV25-1
abundance: few
CDR3aa: CASSESSGLSRSYEQYF
CDR3nt: TGTGCCAGCAGTGAATCCTCGGGACTCTCAAGATCCTACGAGCAGTACTTC

j_gene: TRBJ2-2
d_gene: -
v_gene: TRBV4-3
abundance: -
CDR3aa: CASSQEPAYTGELFF
CDR3nt: TGCGCCAGCAGCCAAGAGCCAGCGTACACCGGGGAGCTGTTTTTT

j_gene: TRBJ1-5
d_gene: TRBD1
v_gene: TRBV2
abundance: few
CDR3aa: CASSDRDRGASPPQHF
CDR3nt: TGTGCCAGCAGCGACCGGGACAGGGGTGCATCCCCACCCCAGCATTTT

j_gene: TRBJ1-6
d_gene: TRBD1
v_gene: TRBV10-3
abundance: once
CDR3aa: CAISEFGQGNNSPLHF
CDR3nt: TGTGCCATCAGTGAGTTCGGACAGGGTAATAATTCACCCCTCCACTTT

j_gene: TRBJ2-3
d_gene: TRBD1
v_gene: TRBV27
abundance: -
CDR3aa: CATRGQGPDTQYF
CDR3nt: TGTGCCACCCGCGGACAGGGGCCCGATACGCAGTATTTT

j_gene: TRBJ1-2
d_gene: -
v_gene: TRBV6-1
abundance: few
CDR3aa: CASSRNYGYTF
CDR3nt: TGTGCCAGCAGTCGTAACTATGGCTACACCTTC

j_gene: TRBJ2-2
d_gene: -
v_gene: TRBV14
abundance: -
CDR3aa: CASSQVGGRTGELFF
CDR3nt: TGTGCCAGCAGCCAAGTCGGTGGAAGAACCGGGGAGCTGTTTTTT

j_gene: TRBJ2-1
d_gene: -
v_gene: TRBV19
abundance: -
CDR3aa: CASSNGRQFF
CDR3nt: TGTGCCAGTAGTAATGGGAGACAGTTCTTC

j_gene: TRBJ2-2
d_gene: TRBD1
v_gene: TRBV18
abundance: few
CDR3aa: CASSTNLDRENTGELFF
CDR3nt: TGTGCCAGCTCAACTAACCTGGACAGGGAAAACACCGGGGAGCTGTTTTTT

j_gene: TRBJ2-7
d_gene: -
v_gene: TRBV18
abundance: few
CDR3aa: CASSPLEGLNFEQYF
CDR3nt: TGTGCCAGCTCACCCTTGGAGGGCTTAAACTTCGAGCAGTACTTC

j_gene: TRBJ2-3
d_gene: TRBD1
v_gene: TRBV5-6
abundance: few
CDR3aa: CASSPLTGGSTDTQYF
CDR3nt: TGTGCCAGCAGCCCCCTGACAGGGGGAAGCACAGATACGCAGTATTTT

j_gene: TRBJ2-6
d_gene: -
v_gene: TRBV30
abundance: few
CDR3aa: CAWSVARFDSGANVLTF
CDR3nt: TGTGCCTGGAGTGTGGCCAGGTTCGACTCTGGGGCCAACGTCCTGACTTTC

j_gene: TRBJ1-4
d_gene: -
v_gene: TRBV5-4
abundance: few
CDR3aa: CASSLDQGNEKLFF
CDR3nt: TGTGCCAGCAGCTTGGACCAGGGAAACGAAAAACTGTTTTTT

j_gene: TRBJ2-2
d_gene: -
v_gene: TRBV29-1
abundance: few
CDR3aa: CSVLSGVANTGELFF
CDR3nt: TGCAGCGTTCTTTCAGGAGTCGCGAACACCGGGGAGCTGTTTTTT

j_gene: TRBJ1-4
d_gene: TRBD1
v_gene: TRBV29-1
abundance: -
CDR3aa: CSAGTGGEKLFF
CDR3nt: TGCAGCGCTGGGACAGGCGGTGAAAAACTGTTTTTT

j_gene: TRBJ2-7
d_gene: TRBD1
v_gene: TRBV5-4
abundance: few
CDR3aa: CASSRPVAGGSYEQYF
CDR3nt: TGTGCCAGCAGCCGACCCGTCGCAGGGGGATCCTACGAGCAGTACTTC

j_gene: TRBJ1-4
d_gene: -
v_gene: TRBV5-1
abundance: few
CDR3aa: CASSFGATNEKLFF
CDR3nt: TGCGCCAGCAGCTTCGGGGCGACTAATGAAAAACTGTTTTTT